A selection of T cell receptor beta chains follows, all from one sample in a study of OX40 agonist ivuxolimab in advanced cancers. Sequencing was performed with immunoSEQ multiplex PCR; in TCRdb, only in-frame clones are kept and a portion is missing. The sample contains fewer than 95,000 clones, 65% to 90% of which appear only once. Source: CD4+ or CD8+ T cells sorted from blood, taken in a trial of the OX40 agonist ivuxolimab. These TCRs come from an adult with an advanced solid tumor such as melanoma, head and neck, liver or kidney cancer. The CDR3 runs from the conserved cysteine through the conserved F or W.

J,V,CDR3
TRBJ1-1,TRBV30,CAWRGYGTANTEAFF
TRBJ2-2,TRBV5-1,CASSLGGGGHLNTGELFF
TRBJ1-3,TRBV6-5,CASSLGNTIYF
TRBJ1-5,TRBV12-5,CASGLQNNQPQHF
TRBJ1-1,TRBV6-5,CASSYGGQGARTEAFF
TRBJ1-5,TRBV7-9,CASTREGQPQHF
TRBJ2-2,TRBV5-4,CASSLARGGGNTGELFF
TRBJ1-2,TRBV18,CASSPGQPGYTF
TRBJ2-3,TRBV7-9,CASSLASTGTDTQYF
TRBJ2-3,TRBV5-4,CASSQPNIRGQGARDTQYF
TRBJ1-1,TRBV5-1,CASSLEVTMNTEAFF
TRBJ2-5,TRBV5-5,CASSLEGTQRETQYF
TRBJ1-1,TRBV28,CASSSQGVAEAFF
TRBJ1-4,TRBV7-9,CASSVGGGGEKLFF
TRBJ2-3,TRBV10-3,CALRPWMGGATDTQYF
TRBJ2-3,TRBV7-6,CASSLGASTDTQYF
TRBJ1-1,TRBV5-5,CASSFEGNTEAFF
TRBJ2-7,TRBV11-3,CASSSSIGPVYEQYF
TRBJ2-7,TRBV6-5,CASSYRDEQYF
TRBJ2-1,TRBV18,CASSPPAVNEQFF
TRBJ2-7,TRBV5-4,CASSLADRGVQQYF
TRBJ1-2,TRBV15,CATSRDSRQGDGYTF
TRBJ2-5,TRBV7-7,CASSFWGRETQYF
TRBJ1-2,TRBV5-6,CASSLDRGLYGYTF
TRBJ2-1,TRBV9,CASSASGRYNEQFF
TRBJ2-5,TRBV21-1,CARPGLQETQYF
TRBJ1-1,TRBV5-5,CASSLVMAEAFF
TRBJ1-4,TRBV28,CASMSAGLNNEKLFF
TRBJ2-5,TRBV2,CASSSTGVETQYF
TRBJ1-1,TRBV7-9,CASSTQGATTEAFF
TRBJ1-2,TRBV5-6,CASSRTGQLYGYTF
TRBJ1-2,TRBV21-1,CASSYRGLGYTF
TRBJ1-5,TRBV2,CASTGSSGGSNQPQHF
TRBJ2-1,TRBV18,CASSPRSSYNEQFF
TRBJ2-5,TRBV5-1,CASMTSGGGETQYF
TRBJ1-4,TRBV5-4,CASSENKDRGNEKLFF
TRBJ2-3,TRBV7-9,CASLRDRAADTQYF
TRBJ2-7,TRBV18,CASSPRQGTYEQYF
TRBJ2-1,TRBV5-1,CASSSYGSSYNEQFF
TRBJ2-1,TRBV6-5,CASSLTGFYNEQFF
TRBJ2-5,TRBV7-3,CASSLGRAPLGQETQYF
TRBJ2-3,TRBV7-2,CASSFLTSGGRSDTQYF
TRBJ1-5,TRBV5-5,CASSLNGATLGNQPQHF
TRBJ2-3,TRBV4-1,CASSQRASGAPDTQYF
TRBJ1-6,TRBV11-2,CASSLRVDSPLHF
TRBJ1-5,TRBV6-1,CASRNRARNQPQHF
TRBJ1-1,TRBV5-4,CASSFDRGTEAFF
TRBJ2-3,TRBV14,CASSQVSGGTDTQYF
TRBJ1-3,TRBV7-2,CASSPSAVSGNTIYF
TRBJ2-3,TRBV2,CASRAGPLLYF
TRBJ2-7,TRBV5-1,CASSPRDLYEQYF
TRBJ2-2,TRBV11-3,CASRAGGAGTGELFF
TRBJ2-1,TRBV12-5,CASGLGTVNEQFF
TRBJ1-2,TRBV6-6,CASSSSLFSGEGYTF
TRBJ1-1,TRBV18,CASSPDRAGGTEAFF
TRBJ2-3,TRBV4-1,CASSQTSVDTQYF
TRBJ1-6,TRBV19,CASSVQGAYNSPLHF
TRBJ2-7,TRBV5-1,CASSPGTGGNEQYF
TRBJ1-1,TRBV18,CASSPEGREAFF
TRBJ2-7,TRBV5-1,CASRPQTSSYEQYF